This TCR beta chain is drawn from a study of blood T cells in healthy people across ages. This CDR3 region has 12 residues. Germline CDR1 and CDR2: DFQATT and SNEGSKA (reference sequence). Using a J-beta primer mix together with a sample-barcoded 5' primer, a second PCR was run for about 7 to 12 cycles. MiXCR was run by TCRdb on the 5' RACE reads, yielding one entry per CDR3 protein. The top ten hold about a tenth of the sample, which has more than 750,000 distinct CDR3 sequences, 25% to 30% seen once. Separately, the same data were catalogued under a study of T cells of mothers and their children.

V gene TRBV20-1 combines with J gene TRBJ1-6; unclear D gene. What was sequenced was blood. The TCR comes from a woman aged 40-49 years in good health. The DNA for the CDR3 is TGCAGGGCCCGGGCCAGGACTCTCACCCTCCACTTT. Protein product: CRARARTLTLHF.